Shown below are 3 T cell receptor beta chains from a single sample sequenced in a study of shared clonotypes between healthy human individuals. The repertoire was sequenced with immunoSEQ multiplex PCR; TCRdb's copy has only in-frame clones and lacks some. This sample has some 800,000 clones; 80% to 95% occur once, and the top ten carry around 24%. Positively selected for CCR7, the CD45RO-negative cells used as naive CD8 cells excluded terminally differentiated effector memory CD45RA+ cells. Material for sequencing was naive CD8+ T cells sorted from blood. The receptors were gathered from a man aged 25-40 years in good health.

V usage is TRBV7-8 and J usage is TRBJ2-1; D uncertain. V was pared by 1 base and J by 10 bases, with 2 bases between. Per the germline V gene, CDR1 is SGHVS and CDR2 is FQNEAQ. The CDR3 length is 10 residues. CDR3 DNA sequence: TGTGCCAGCAGCTTAGAGGAGCAGTTCTTC. Amino acids: CASSLEEQFF.

In regard to this clone: A junction boundary mismatches the germline segment, possibly from a read error. DNA of the CDR3: TGTGCTAGCAGCGTCGGACAGGGGTCCTATGAGCAGTTCTTC. Residues: CASSVGQGSYEQFF. The chain couples TRBV7-7 to TRBJ2-1; TRBD1 matches 9 bases. Germline CDR1 SSHAT, CDR2 FNYEAQ (reference sequence). The CDR3 is made up of 14 amino acids.

On this clone itself: This specimen includes other DNA sequences encoding the same CDR3. The chain carries TRBV5-1 and TRBJ2-7, with D possibly being TRBD1 (6 bases). The CDR3 consists of 13 residues. Germline V gene lookup returns CDR1 SGHRS and CDR2 YFSETQ. V lost 0 bases to trimming and J lost 4 bases, with 8 bases between them. CDR3 DNA sequence: TGCGCCAGCAGCTTGGGAGGGGGATACGAGCAGTACTTC. This gives the protein CASSLGGGYEQYF.